This T cell receptor (beta chain) comes out of a study of CD8+CD57+ T cells in acquired aplastic anemia. Findings and caveats of the study: Patients and controls shared 25 to 30 CD8+ CDR3 sequences, which appeared highly expressed in patients and within their immunodominant clones.

CDR3 length: 14 residues. V was cut by 3 bases and J by 4 bases, with 8 bases left in between. CDR1 SGHRS and CDR2 YFSETQ come from the germline V gene. All patients picked for sequencing had shown, by flow cytometry, an expansion of CD8+CD57+ cells. Using genomic DNA as the template, TCR beta VDJ and CDR3 profiling was carried out. One entry per CDR3 protein results from TCRdb running MiXCR on the reads. The sample includes around 200,000 distinct CDR3 sequences, approximately 48% of them seen just once. As regards this clonotype: What it recognizes is unknown.

Sequencing was done on a sample of sorted CD4+, CD8+, or CD8+CD57+ T cells (not recorded which) from PBMCs. The sequence came from a human donor with aplastic anemia. V is TRBV5-1 and J is TRBJ1-6; tentatively, D is TRBD1 (5 bases). The CDR3 nucleotides are TGCGCCAGCAGCTCGGGGACGTATAATTCACCCCTCCACTTT. Encoded protein: CASSSGTYNSPLHF.